This paragraph reports one T cell receptor beta chain. The sample belongs to a study of naive and memory T cell subsets. The beta constant-region primer was an equimolar mix of two oligonucleotides covering TRBC1 and TRBC2. Nested alpha and beta constant-region primers with the SP2 primer drove four PCR rounds on ligated cDNA. TCRdb itself ran the UMI-ligation and nested PCR reads through MiXCR, one entry per CDR3 protein. The repertoire holds around 110,000 distinct CDR3 sequences, with 30% to 45% as singletons. Overnight CMV lysate stimulation of fresh PBMCs defined donor CMV status by CD4+ IFNgamma. CD8 T cells were positively selected from what remained after CD4 positive selection. Specimen: central memory CD4+ T cells from blood. This TCR derives from a human donor in good health.

The CDR3 DNA reads as TGTGCCAGCAGGACGGGACGGGTGGACAATGAGCAGTTCTTC. Protein: CASRTGRVDNEQFF. V is TRBV28 and J is TRBJ2-1; perhaps D is TRBD1 or TRBD2 (5 bases each). The V gene's germline CDR1 is MDHEN and CDR2 SYDVKM. The V gene lost 6 bases and the J gene lost 5 bases, with 14 bases spanning the gap. The CDR3 is 14 amino acids.